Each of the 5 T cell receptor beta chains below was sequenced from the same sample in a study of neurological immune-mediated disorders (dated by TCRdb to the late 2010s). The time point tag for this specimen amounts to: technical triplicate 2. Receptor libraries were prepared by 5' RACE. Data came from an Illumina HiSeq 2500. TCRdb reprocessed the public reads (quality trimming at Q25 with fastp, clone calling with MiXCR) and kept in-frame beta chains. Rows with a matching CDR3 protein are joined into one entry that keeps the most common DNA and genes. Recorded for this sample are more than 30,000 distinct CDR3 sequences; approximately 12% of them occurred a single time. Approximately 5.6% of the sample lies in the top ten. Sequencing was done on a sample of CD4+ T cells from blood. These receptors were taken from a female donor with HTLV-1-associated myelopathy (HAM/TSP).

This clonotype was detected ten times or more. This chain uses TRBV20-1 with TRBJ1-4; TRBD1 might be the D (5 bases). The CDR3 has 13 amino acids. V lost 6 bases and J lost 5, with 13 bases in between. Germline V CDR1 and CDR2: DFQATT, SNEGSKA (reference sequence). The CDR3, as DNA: TGCAGTGCCAGCAGGGTGGGGAATGAAAAACTGTTTTTT. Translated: CSASRVGNEKLFF.

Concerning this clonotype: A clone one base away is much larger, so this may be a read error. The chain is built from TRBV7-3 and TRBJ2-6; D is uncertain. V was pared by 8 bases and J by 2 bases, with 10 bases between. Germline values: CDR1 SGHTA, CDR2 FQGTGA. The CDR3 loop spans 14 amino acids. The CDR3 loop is CASLPFPGANVLTF. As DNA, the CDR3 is TGTGCCAGCCTACCGTTCCCTGGGGCCAACGTCCTGACTTTC.

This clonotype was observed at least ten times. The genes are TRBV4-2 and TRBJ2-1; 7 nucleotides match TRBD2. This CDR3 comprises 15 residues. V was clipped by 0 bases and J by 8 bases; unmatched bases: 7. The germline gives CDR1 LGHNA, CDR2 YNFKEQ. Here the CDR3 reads CASSQEWLADDEQFF. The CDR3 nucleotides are TGTGCCAGCAGCCAAGAATGGCTAGCGGACGATGAGCAGTTCTTC.

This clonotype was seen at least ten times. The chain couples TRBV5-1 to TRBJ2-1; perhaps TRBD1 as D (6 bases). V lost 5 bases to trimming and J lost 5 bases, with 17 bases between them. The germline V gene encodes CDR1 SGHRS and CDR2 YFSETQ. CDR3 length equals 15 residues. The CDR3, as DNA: TGCGCCAGCAGAGTCATATCGGGACACCACAATGAGCAGTTCTTC. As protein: CASRVISGHHNEQFF.

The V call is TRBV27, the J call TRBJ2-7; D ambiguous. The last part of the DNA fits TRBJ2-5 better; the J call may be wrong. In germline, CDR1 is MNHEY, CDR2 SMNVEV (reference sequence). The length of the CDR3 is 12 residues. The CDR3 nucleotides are TGTGCCAGAGGACGGGTAAAAGAGACCCAGTACTTC. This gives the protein CARGRVKETQYF.